The 5 T cell receptor beta chains given below trace back to one sample, sequenced in a study of tumor and adjacent non-tumor tissue in lung cancer (dated by TCRdb to the late 2010s). RNA was isolated from bulk, unsorted tissue, and RNA quality was assessed with a NanoDrop ND-1000 and an Agilent 2100. The library was made by multiplex PCR. Sequenced on an Illumina HiSeq 2500. Following protocols modified from ARM-PCR, the researchers constructed TCRbeta libraries through three rounds of nested PCR with primers (Table S4). Starting from the raw public reads, TCRdb applied fastp trimming at Q25, assembled clones with MiXCR and retained in-frame beta chains. Entries that share a CDR3 protein sequence are merged under the most common genes and DNA. The sample contains 71,000 or so distinct CDR3 sequences, approximately 79% of them found a single time. Clones ranked in the top ten supply roughly 13% of the sample.

Sequencing used lung tumor tissue. The source of these receptors is a woman between 45 and 60 years old with non-small cell lung cancer.

This clonotype has only one observation. Germline is not matched at one junction end, which may reflect a read error. The V and J genes are TRBV11-1 and TRBJ2-4, with 13 bases fitting TRBD2. The CDR3 is 17 amino acids. Looked up from germline, CDR1 is SGHAT and CDR2 is FQDESV (reference sequence). The CDR3 protein is CACSYGLAGVVKYIQYF. The DNA of the CDR3 is TGTGCCTGCAGCTATGGACTAGCGGGAGTAGTCAAATACATTCAGTACTTC.

The rearrangement links TRBV6-6 to TRBJ1-5; D unclear. The CDR3 runs 16 residues. Germline V gives CDR1 MNHNY, CDR2 SVGAGI (reference sequence). V dropped 1 base and J dropped 6 bases, with 16 bases sitting between them. CDR3 loop: CASSYWAHEFTQPQHF. CDR3 coding DNA: TGTGCCAGCAGTTACTGGGCACATGAGTTCACTCAGCCCCAGCATTTT.

This clonotype turned up a few times. The chain has TRBV18 and TRBJ2-5; 8 nucleotides line up with TRBD1. This CDR3 spans 15 amino acids. Losses at the gene ends were 6 bases for V and 7 bases for J; bases not matched to a gene: 13. CDR1 is KGHSH and CDR2 is LQKENI in the germline V gene. Written as DNA, the CDR3 is TGTGCCAGCTCTCCGGATATACAGGGGGGCCTGACCCAGTACTTC. Translated: CASSPDIQGGLTQYF. The variable domain in full, with the rest retrieved from reference TRBV18 and TRBJ2-5, is NAGVMQNPRHLVRRRGQEARLRCSPMKGHSHVYWYRQLPEEGLKFMVYLQKENIIDESGMPKERFSAEFPKEGPSILRIQQVVRGDSAAYFCASSPDIQGGLTQYFGPGTRLLVL.

This clonotype showed up just a few times. Sequence at one end of the junction differs from germline and may be a read error. CDR3 residues: CASRTSGYNEQLF. The CDR3 DNA is TGTGCCAGTAGGACTAGCGGATACAATGAGCAGCTCTTC. This chain links TRBV6-1 with TRBJ2-1; 10 bases map to TRBD2. The CDR3 runs 13 residues. CDR1 MNHNS and CDR2 SASEGT come from the germline V gene.

On this clonotype: The junction shows a germline mismatch at one end, possibly a read error. The rearrangement joins TRBV6-1 to TRBJ2-7; unclear D gene. The length of the CDR3 is 13 residues. Germline V gives CDR1 MNHNS, CDR2 SASEGT. CDR3 sequence (DNA): TGTGCCAGCAGCTGTGAGACGAACTACGAGCAATACTTC. Encoded protein: CASSCETNYEQYF.